Sequencing of this TCR beta chain was carried out in a study of long-term antiretroviral therapy in people with HIV. People in the study who had HIV all got their treatment in the United States. The CDR3 has 15 residues. The V gene's germline CDR1 is LGHNA and CDR2 YSLEER. With 2 bases removed from V and 4 bases from J, the gap between germline ends came to 14 bases. At survey level, the immunoSEQ assay was run in its v3.0 version. Libraries were prepared by immunoSEQ multiplex PCR; TCRdb keeps only in-frame clonotypes and omits some of them. In the table there are over 25,000 clones, approximately 96% of which are singletons.

The sample in question was unsorted PBMCs, obtained around 6.6 years after starting antiretroviral therapy. This clonotype was sampled from a man aged 30-40 years with HIV. V gene TRBV4-3 combines with J gene TRBJ2-5, with D possibly TRBD1 on 6 matching bases. This CDR3 is CASSQSPGVGETQYF. The CDR3 DNA sequence: TGCGCCAGCAGCCAATCGCCAGGGGTGGGAGAGACCCAGTACTTC.